This TCR beta chain was captured by sequencing in a study of OX40 agonist ivuxolimab in advanced cancers. Clones were sequenced by immunoSEQ multiplex PCR, and TCRdb holds only the in-frame ones, with some missing. The repertoire holds about 18,000 clones, roughly 88% seen once, with about 31% in the top ten. Here the sequenced sample was CD4+ or CD8+ T cells sorted from blood, taken in a trial of the OX40 agonist ivuxolimab. This TCR came from an adult with an advanced solid tumor such as melanoma, head and neck, liver or kidney cancer.

Written as DNA, the CDR3 is TGTGCCAGCACCCCCGGGGCAAGCCCATATGGCTACACCTTC. Translated, it gives CASTPGASPYGYTF. The genes are TRBV11-2 and TRBJ1-2; weak D call: TRBD1 (5 bases). This CDR3 comprises 14 residues. The germline V gene has CDR1 SGHAT and CDR2 FQNNGV. Trimming stripped 7 bases from V and 5 bases from J, with 17 bases between.